Listed below are T cell receptor beta chains from one sample, sequenced in a study of shared clonotypes between healthy human individuals. Sequencing used immunoSEQ multiplex PCR; TCRdb keeps in-frame clones, though not all of them. The sample has approximately 1.5 million clones; around 98% are singletons. The specimen sequenced was naive CD4+ T cells sorted from blood. Receptor source: a man between 25 and 39 years old in good health. CDR3s include the opening cysteine and the closing phenylalanine or tryptophan. The order of the fields is D gene, V gene, J gene, clone size, CDR3 protein, CDR3 DNA. D genes are given only for firm matches. Not every row has a clone size; where given, it reads once, few, many or a size class.

D gene: NA; V gene: TRBV7-2; J gene: TRBJ2-7; clone size: NA; CDR3 protein: CASSLALPYEQYF; CDR3 DNA: TGTGCCAGCAGCTTAGCGCTCCCCTACGAGCAGTACTTC
D gene: NA; V gene: TRBV5-5; J gene: TRBJ2-1; clone size: NA; CDR3 protein: CASWVFADNEQFF; CDR3 DNA: TGTGCCAGTTGGGTTTTCGCCGACAATGAGCAGTTCTTC
D gene: TRBD1; V gene: TRBV10-3; J gene: TRBJ1-4; clone size: once; CDR3 protein: CAISAGQDTNEKLFF; CDR3 DNA: TGTGCCATCAGTGCAGGACAGGACACTAATGAAAAACTGTTTTTT
D gene: NA; V gene: TRBV7-9; J gene: TRBJ1-4; clone size: NA; CDR3 protein: CASSYRGGREKLFF; CDR3 DNA: TGTGCCAGCAGCTATCGGGGCGGTCGTGAAAAACTGTTTTTT
D gene: NA; V gene: TRBV30; J gene: TRBJ2-7; clone size: NA; CDR3 protein: CAWSVLGLSSYEQYF; CDR3 DNA: TGTGCCTGGAGTGTACTGGGACTGAGCTCCTACGAGCAGTACTTC
D gene: TRBD1; V gene: TRBV25-1; J gene: TRBJ1-1; clone size: NA; CDR3 protein: CASSEIGQGSYTEAFF; CDR3 DNA: TGTGCCAGCAGTGAAATCGGACAGGGATCGTACACTGAAGCTTTCTTT
D gene: NA; V gene: TRBV6-1; J gene: TRBJ1-5; clone size: NA; CDR3 protein: CASKTGASNQPQHF; CDR3 DNA: TGTGCCAGCAAAACGGGGGCTAGCAATCAGCCCCAGCATTTT
D gene: NA; V gene: TRBV7-2; J gene: TRBJ1-1; clone size: NA; CDR3 protein: CASSQSTGMNTEAFF; CDR3 DNA: TGTGCCAGCAGCCAATCGACAGGAATGAACACTGAAGCTTTCTTT
D gene: TRBD2; V gene: TRBV12-5; J gene: TRBJ2-1; clone size: NA; CDR3 protein: CASGFSAGGYNEQFF; CDR3 DNA: TGTGCTAGTGGTTTTTCCGCGGGAGGGTACAATGAGCAGTTCTTC
D gene: NA; V gene: TRBV19; J gene: TRBJ2-2; clone size: NA; CDR3 protein: CASSRYVGAGTGELFF; CDR3 DNA: TGTGCCAGTAGTCGTTATGTTGGAGCGGGCACCGGGGAGCTGTTTTTT
D gene: NA; V gene: TRBV6-4; J gene: TRBJ1-5; clone size: NA; CDR3 protein: CASSADRTSQPQHF; CDR3 DNA: TGTGCCAGCAGCGCTGACAGGACAAGCCAGCCCCAGCATTTT
D gene: NA; V gene: TRBV2; J gene: TRBJ1-2; clone size: NA; CDR3 protein: CASSEYRDSDGYTF; CDR3 DNA: TGTGCCAGCAGTGAGTACAGGGATTCCGACGGCTACACCTTC
D gene: NA; V gene: TRBV7-8; J gene: TRBJ2-2; clone size: NA; CDR3 protein: CATSGRSFGELFF; CDR3 DNA: TGTGCCACCTCAGGCCGGTCATTCGGGGAGCTGTTTTTT
D gene: NA; V gene: TRBV4-1; J gene: TRBJ1-2; clone size: NA; CDR3 protein: CASSQASGAGYGYTF; CDR3 DNA: TGCGCCAGCAGCCAAGCGTCGGGGGCGGGTTACGGCTACACCTTC
D gene: NA; V gene: TRBV15; J gene: TRBJ2-4; clone size: NA; CDR3 protein: CATSDLWAPLAGIQYF; CDR3 DNA: TGTGCCACCAGCGATCTTTGGGCCCCACTGGCCGGCATTCAGTACTTC
D gene: TRBD2; V gene: TRBV29-1; J gene: TRBJ2-7; clone size: NA; CDR3 protein: CSVTSGRTYEQYF; CDR3 DNA: TGCAGCGTCACTAGCGGGAGAACCTACGAGCAGTACTTC
D gene: TRBD1; V gene: TRBV5-1; J gene: TRBJ2-2; clone size: NA; CDR3 protein: CASSQGAQNTGELFF; CDR3 DNA: TGCGCCAGCAGCCAGGGGGCGCAGAACACCGGGGAGCTGTTTTTT
D gene: NA; V gene: TRBV5-1; J gene: TRBJ2-2; clone size: NA; CDR3 protein: CASSLGLENGELFF; CDR3 DNA: TGCGCCAGCAGCTTGGGACTAGAGAACGGGGAGCTGTTTTTT
D gene: NA; V gene: TRBV5-4; J gene: TRBJ2-5; clone size: NA; CDR3 protein: CASSLRGTDLRETQYF; CDR3 DNA: TGTGCCAGCAGCCTTAGGGGGACGGACTTAAGAGAGACCCAGTACTTC
D gene: TRBD1; V gene: TRBV5-8; J gene: TRBJ2-5; clone size: NA; CDR3 protein: CASSTYRGETQYF; CDR3 DNA: TGTGCCAGCAGCACCTACAGGGGCGAGACCCAGTACTTC
D gene: NA; V gene: TRBV5-1; J gene: TRBJ1-1; clone size: NA; CDR3 protein: CASSNRGPRDTEAFF; CDR3 DNA: TGCGCCAGCAGCAATCGCGGACCAAGGGACACTGAAGCTTTCTTT
D gene: TRBD1; V gene: TRBV18; J gene: TRBJ1-5; clone size: NA; CDR3 protein: CASRDRVHQPQHF; CDR3 DNA: TGTGCCAGCCGGGACAGAGTTCATCAGCCCCAGCATTTT
D gene: NA; V gene: TRBV28; J gene: TRBJ1-5; clone size: NA; CDR3 protein: CASLRGRGNQPQHF; CDR3 DNA: TGTGCCAGTCTTCGGGGGCGCGGCAATCAGCCCCAGCATTTT
D gene: TRBD2; V gene: TRBV29-1; J gene: TRBJ2-1; clone size: NA; CDR3 protein: CSVASGSSYNEQFF; CDR3 DNA: TGCAGCGTAGCAAGCGGGAGCTCCTACAATGAGCAGTTCTTC
D gene: TRBD1; V gene: TRBV19; J gene: TRBJ1-2; clone size: NA; CDR3 protein: CASTLQGQGRDGYTF; CDR3 DNA: TGTGCCAGTACCCTACAAGGACAGGGGAGAGATGGCTACACCTTC
D gene: NA; V gene: TRBV7-8; J gene: TRBJ2-7; clone size: NA; CDR3 protein: CASSLVTQISYEQYF; CDR3 DNA: TGTGCCAGCAGCTTAGTGACTCAAATTTCCTACGAGCAGTACTTC
D gene: NA; V gene: TRBV29-1; J gene: TRBJ1-2; clone size: NA; CDR3 protein: CSIWGAVDGYTF; CDR3 DNA: TGCAGCATCTGGGGGGCCGTTGATGGCTACACCTTC
D gene: NA; V gene: TRBV5-1; J gene: TRBJ2-3; clone size: NA; CDR3 protein: CASSLSRSTDTQYF; CDR3 DNA: TGCGCCAGCAGCTTGTCACGGTCCACAGATACGCAGTATTTT
D gene: NA; V gene: TRBV7-9; J gene: TRBJ2-1; clone size: NA; CDR3 protein: CASSPFGASYNEQFF; CDR3 DNA: TGTGCCAGCAGCCCTTTCGGGGCTAGCTACAATGAGCAGTTCTTC
D gene: NA; V gene: TRBV27; J gene: TRBJ2-4; clone size: NA; CDR3 protein: CASSNWQGRNIQYF; CDR3 DNA: TGTGCCAGCAGTAATTGGCAGGGGAGAAACATTCAGTACTTC
D gene: NA; V gene: TRBV15; J gene: TRBJ1-1; clone size: NA; CDR3 protein: CATSREISRMMNTEAFF; CDR3 DNA: TGTGCCACCAGCAGAGAGATATCCCGGATGATGAACACTGAAGCTTTCTTT
D gene: NA; V gene: TRBV7-3; J gene: TRBJ2-3; clone size: NA; CDR3 protein: CASSSEQGTDTQYF; CDR3 DNA: TGTGCCAGCAGCTCAGAACAGGGCACAGATACGCAGTATTTT
D gene: TRBD2; V gene: TRBV5-4; J gene: TRBJ2-2; clone size: NA; CDR3 protein: CASSLVVAGIDGELFF; CDR3 DNA: TGTGCCAGCAGCTTGGTAGTAGCGGGAATTGACGGGGAGCTGTTTTTT
D gene: TRBD1; V gene: TRBV19; J gene: TRBJ2-7; clone size: once; CDR3 protein: CASRSTGFPYEQYF; CDR3 DNA: TGTGCCAGTAGATCGACAGGGTTCCCCTACGAGCAGTACTTC
D gene: NA; V gene: TRBV19; J gene: TRBJ1-5; clone size: NA; CDR3 protein: CASSTKAGFVGQPQHF; CDR3 DNA: TGTGCCAGTAGTACAAAGGCGGGGTTCGTTGGTCAGCCCCAGCATTTT
D gene: NA; V gene: TRBV10-1; J gene: TRBJ2-2; clone size: NA; CDR3 protein: CASSEHVPVYGELFF; CDR3 DNA: TGCGCCAGCAGTGAGCACGTCCCGGTCTACGGGGAGCTGTTTTTT
D gene: NA; V gene: TRBV29-1; J gene: TRBJ2-3; clone size: NA; CDR3 protein: CSVVVPNLGTDTQYF; CDR3 DNA: TGCAGCGTTGTGGTCCCTAATCTGGGCACAGATACGCAGTATTTT
D gene: NA; V gene: TRBV11-2; J gene: TRBJ2-7; clone size: NA; CDR3 protein: CASSSTSYEQYF; CDR3 DNA: TGTGCCAGCAGCTCCACCTCCTACGAGCAGTACTTC
D gene: NA; V gene: TRBV2; J gene: TRBJ1-1; clone size: NA; CDR3 protein: CASSEAMNTEAFF; CDR3 DNA: TGTGCCAGCAGTGAAGCTATGAACACTGAAGCTTTCTTT
D gene: NA; V gene: TRBV6-1; J gene: TRBJ2-5; clone size: NA; CDR3 protein: CAGGMERQETQYF; CDR3 DNA: TGTGCGGGGGGTATGGAGCGCCAAGAGACCCAGTACTTC
D gene: NA; V gene: TRBV18; J gene: TRBJ2-7; clone size: NA; CDR3 protein: CASSRTTGSYEQYF; CDR3 DNA: TGTGCCAGCTCAAGGACGACAGGCTCCTACGAGCAGTACTTC
D gene: NA; V gene: TRBV27; J gene: TRBJ1-1; clone size: NA; CDR3 protein: CASSWRLQRAGEVTEAFF; CDR3 DNA: TGTGCCAGCAGTTGGCGGCTTCAACGGGCAGGGGAGGTTACTGAAGCTTTCTTT
D gene: NA; V gene: TRBV2; J gene: TRBJ1-1; clone size: NA; CDR3 protein: CASSWGRQNTEAFF; CDR3 DNA: TGTGCCAGCAGTTGGGGACGCCAGAACACTGAAGCTTTCTTT
D gene: TRBD1; V gene: TRBV15; J gene: TRBJ2-7; clone size: NA; CDR3 protein: CATSRSTGGYYEQYF; CDR3 DNA: TGTGCCACCAGCAGATCAACAGGGGGCTACTACGAGCAGTACTTC
D gene: NA; V gene: TRBV18; J gene: TRBJ2-6; clone size: NA; CDR3 protein: CASFPTPAPVSGANVLTF; CDR3 DNA: TGTGCCAGCTTCCCCACCCCAGCCCCTGTCTCTGGGGCCAACGTCCTGACTTTC
D gene: NA; V gene: TRBV7-2; J gene: TRBJ1-2; clone size: once; CDR3 protein: CASSLVTGGYGYTF; CDR3 DNA: TGTGCCAGCAGCTTAGTCACGGGAGGCTATGGCTACACCTTC
D gene: TRBD1; V gene: TRBV9; J gene: TRBJ1-1; clone size: NA; CDR3 protein: CASSPTGALNTEAFF; CDR3 DNA: TGTGCCAGCAGCCCAACAGGGGCCCTGAACACTGAAGCTTTCTTT
D gene: TRBD1; V gene: TRBV18; J gene: TRBJ1-2; clone size: NA; CDR3 protein: CASSTGQGYGYTF; CDR3 DNA: TGTGCCAGCTCTACGGGACAGGGTTATGGCTACACCTTC
D gene: TRBD1; V gene: TRBV7-2; J gene: TRBJ1-1; clone size: NA; CDR3 protein: CASSLDREAFF; CDR3 DNA: TGTGCCAGCAGCTTGGACAGGGAAGCTTTCTTT
D gene: NA; V gene: TRBV9; J gene: TRBJ2-3; clone size: NA; CDR3 protein: CASSFLGGDTQYF; CDR3 DNA: TGTGCCAGCAGCTTTCTAGGGGGGGATACGCAGTATTTT
D gene: TRBD2; V gene: TRBV10-3; J gene: TRBJ2-3; clone size: NA; CDR3 protein: CAISGSGGSTDTQYF; CDR3 DNA: TGTGCCATCAGTGGTAGCGGGGGTAGCACAGATACGCAGTATTTT
D gene: NA; V gene: TRBV7-2; J gene: TRBJ1-4; clone size: NA; CDR3 protein: CASSRLGLGEKLFF; CDR3 DNA: TGTGCCAGCAGCCGATTGGGCCTTGGTGAAAAACTGTTTTTT
D gene: NA; V gene: TRBV19; J gene: TRBJ2-5; clone size: NA; CDR3 protein: CASSIDTGSQETQYF; CDR3 DNA: TGTGCCAGTAGTATAGATACCGGGTCTCAAGAGACCCAGTACTTC
D gene: NA; V gene: TRBV5-6; J gene: TRBJ2-7; clone size: once; CDR3 protein: CASSLAGAGTYEQYF; CDR3 DNA: TGTGCCAGCAGCTTGGCCGGGGCAGGGACCTACGAGCAGTACTTC
D gene: TRBD2; V gene: TRBV5-6; J gene: TRBJ2-7; clone size: NA; CDR3 protein: CASSLIAGGTYEQYF; CDR3 DNA: TGTGCCAGCAGCCTGATAGCGGGAGGAACCTACGAGCAGTACTTC
D gene: NA; V gene: TRBV11-2; J gene: TRBJ2-6; clone size: NA; CDR3 protein: CASSLDLPRFSSGANVLTF; CDR3 DNA: TGTGCCAGCAGCTTAGATCTACCCAGGTTCTCCTCTGGGGCCAACGTCCTGACTTTC
D gene: TRBD1; V gene: TRBV18; J gene: TRBJ2-2; clone size: NA; CDR3 protein: CASSPQGQGTGELFF; CDR3 DNA: TGTGCCAGCTCACCACAGGGACAGGGCACCGGGGAGCTGTTTTTT